This is a list of T cell receptor beta chains from one sample in a study of response to subunit inactivated influenza vaccine. TCRdb re-derived calls from the RT-PCR reads in MiXCR, one entry per CDR3 protein. Seen here are more than 400,000 distinct CDR3 sequences, less than 7.5% observed once, and the top ten hold around 13%. Sample: PBMCs from blood, taken about 23 months after vaccination. Receptors originate from a man between 50 and 70 years old who received an inactivated influenza vaccine. CDR3s include the opening cysteine and the closing phenylalanine or tryptophan. Each record gives: clone size, J gene, V gene, CDR3 length, D gene, CDR3 protein, CDR3 DNA. A D gene is named only where the DNA matches it firmly. Clone size, where shown, is once, few, many, or a class for clones that have expanded.

clone_size: few; j_call: TRBJ2-3; v_call: TRBV7-3; cdr3_length: 14; d_call: TRBD2; cdr3_aa: CASSTTSGRDTQYF; cdr3_nt: TGTGCCAGCAGCACAACTAGCGGGAGGGATACGCAGTATTTT
clone_size: -; j_call: TRBJ2-7; v_call: TRBV28; cdr3_length: 13; d_call: TRBD2; cdr3_aa: CASRRSGGHEQYF; cdr3_nt: TGTGCCAGCAGGCGGTCGGGAGGCCACGAGCAGTACTTC
clone_size: many; j_call: TRBJ2-1; v_call: TRBV12-3/TRBV12-4; cdr3_length: 14; d_call: -; cdr3_aa: CASSLDPSSNEQFF; cdr3_nt: TGTGCCAGCAGTTTAGACCCCTCGAGTAATGAGCAGTTCTTC
clone_size: -; j_call: TRBJ2-7; v_call: TRBV6-2/TRBV6-3; cdr3_length: 16; d_call: -; cdr3_aa: CASSFHGTMGRYEQYF; cdr3_nt: TGTGCCAGCAGTTTCCACGGGACGATGGGGCGCTACGAGCAGTACTTC
clone_size: -; j_call: TRBJ2-7; v_call: TRBV7-2; cdr3_length: 16; d_call: -; cdr3_aa: CASSPMGTNLHYEQYF; cdr3_nt: TGTGCCAGCAGTCCGATGGGGACAAATCTACACTACGAGCAGTACTTC
clone_size: many; j_call: TRBJ2-2; v_call: TRBV12-3/TRBV12-4; cdr3_length: 15; d_call: -; cdr3_aa: CASSLETVNTGELFF; cdr3_nt: TGTGCCAGCAGTTTAGAAACAGTAAACACCGGGGAGCTGTTTTTT
clone_size: -; j_call: TRBJ2-7; v_call: TRBV12-3/TRBV12-4; cdr3_length: 16; d_call: TRBD2; cdr3_aa: CASSDPSGGATYEQYF; cdr3_nt: TGTGCCAGCAGTGATCCAAGCGGGGGAGCCACCTACGAGCAGTACTTC
clone_size: -; j_call: TRBJ2-5; v_call: TRBV7-3; cdr3_length: 15; d_call: TRBD1; cdr3_aa: CASSKQGEGGETQYF; cdr3_nt: TGTGCCAGCAGCAAACAGGGGGAAGGAGGAGAGACCCAGTACTTC
clone_size: -; j_call: TRBJ2-7; v_call: TRBV24-1; cdr3_length: 13; d_call: -; cdr3_aa: CATSAVGHYEQYF; cdr3_nt: TGTGCCACCAGTGCCGTGGGACACTACGAGCAGTACTTC
clone_size: few; j_call: TRBJ2-1; v_call: TRBV19; cdr3_length: 14; d_call: TRBD2; cdr3_aa: CASSIVLAANEQFF; cdr3_nt: TGTGCCAGTAGTATCGTACTAGCGGCCAATGAGCAGTTCTTC
clone_size: -; j_call: TRBJ1-1; v_call: TRBV20-1; cdr3_length: 14; d_call: -; cdr3_aa: CSARAPGLNTEAFF; cdr3_nt: TGCAGTGCTAGAGCGCCCGGATTGAACACTGAAGCTTTCTTT
clone_size: -; j_call: TRBJ1-2; v_call: TRBV6-5; cdr3_length: 14; d_call: -; cdr3_aa: CASSSWTAPYGYTF; cdr3_nt: TGTGCCAGCAGTTCGTGGACAGCACCCTATGGCTACACCTTC
clone_size: -; j_call: TRBJ1-2; v_call: TRBV10-3; cdr3_length: 10; d_call: -; cdr3_aa: CAIKGDGYTF; cdr3_nt: TGTGCCATCAAAGGGGATGGCTACACCTTC
clone_size: many; j_call: TRBJ2-3; v_call: TRBV6-1; cdr3_length: 14; d_call: -; cdr3_aa: CASRTSYRTDTQYF; cdr3_nt: TGTGCCAGCAGAACTAGCTACCGCACAGATACGCAGTATTTT
clone_size: -; j_call: TRBJ1-4; v_call: TRBV7-2; cdr3_length: 15; d_call: -; cdr3_aa: CASSLGLSRGEKLFF; cdr3_nt: TGTGCCAGCAGCTTAGGACTCAGCCGGGGTGAAAAACTGTTTTTT
clone_size: few; j_call: TRBJ2-7; v_call: TRBV7-9; cdr3_length: 15; d_call: TRBD2; cdr3_aa: CASSLAGTRSGEQYF; cdr3_nt: TGTGCCAGCAGCCTAGCCGGGACTAGATCTGGCGAGCAGTACTTC
clone_size: many; j_call: TRBJ2-1; v_call: TRBV10-1; cdr3_length: 15; d_call: TRBD2; cdr3_aa: CASSRASGGNNEQFF; cdr3_nt: TGCGCCAGCAGCAGGGCTAGCGGGGGGAACAATGAGCAGTTCTTC
clone_size: -; j_call: TRBJ1-5; v_call: TRBV2; cdr3_length: 13; d_call: -; cdr3_aa: CASSVDRNQPQHF; cdr3_nt: TGTGCCAGCAGTGTCGACAGGAATCAGCCCCAGCATTTT
clone_size: -; j_call: TRBJ2-1; v_call: TRBV6-5; cdr3_length: 14; d_call: -; cdr3_aa: CASSYAASGDEQFF; cdr3_nt: TGTGCCAGCAGTTACGCAGCATCGGGGGATGAGCAGTTCTTC
clone_size: few; j_call: TRBJ2-7; v_call: TRBV28; cdr3_length: 14; d_call: -; cdr3_aa: CASSTLTSFYEQYF; cdr3_nt: TGTGCCAGCAGTACCCTAACAAGCTTCTACGAGCAGTACTTC
clone_size: few; j_call: TRBJ2-1; v_call: TRBV10-3; cdr3_length: 14; d_call: TRBD2; cdr3_aa: CAISELAGANEQFF; cdr3_nt: TGTGCCATCAGTGAGCTAGCGGGGGCCAATGAGCAGTTCTTC
clone_size: few; j_call: TRBJ2-7; v_call: TRBV12-3/TRBV12-4; cdr3_length: 12; d_call: -; cdr3_aa: CASGGPGTEQYF; cdr3_nt: TGTGCCAGTGGTGGCCCGGGGACCGAGCAGTACTTC
clone_size: many; j_call: TRBJ1-5; v_call: TRBV6-1; cdr3_length: 12; d_call: -; cdr3_aa: CASRAGVRPQHF; cdr3_nt: TGTGCCAGCAGGGCCGGGGTTAGGCCCCAGCATTTT
clone_size: -; j_call: TRBJ2-1; v_call: TRBV28; cdr3_length: 16; d_call: TRBD2; cdr3_aa: CASWGPIGGRNGEQFF; cdr3_nt: TGTGCCAGTTGGGGGCCGATTGGCGGGAGGAATGGAGAGCAGTTCTTC
clone_size: few; j_call: TRBJ1-1; v_call: TRBV6-2/TRBV6-3; cdr3_length: 18; d_call: TRBD1; cdr3_aa: CASSYPAGTGALNTEAFF; cdr3_nt: TGTGCCAGCAGTTACCCCGCCGGGACAGGGGCCCTGAACACTGAAGCTTTCTTT
clone_size: many; j_call: TRBJ2-1; v_call: TRBV24-1; cdr3_length: 16; d_call: TRBD1; cdr3_aa: CATSDNRDRTYNEQFF; cdr3_nt: TGTGCCACCAGTGATAACCGGGACAGGACGTACAATGAGCAGTTCTTC
clone_size: -; j_call: TRBJ2-7; v_call: TRBV18; cdr3_length: 15; d_call: TRBD2; cdr3_aa: CASSPIAGAGYEQYF; cdr3_nt: TGTGCCAGCTCACCGATAGCGGGGGCCGGCTACGAGCAGTACTTC
clone_size: few; j_call: TRBJ2-3; v_call: TRBV5-1; cdr3_length: 17; d_call: TRBD2; cdr3_aa: CASSLALGGTYTDTQYF; cdr3_nt: TGCGCCAGCAGCTTGGCTCTGGGGGGGACGTACACAGATACGCAGTATTTT
clone_size: many; j_call: TRBJ2-2; v_call: TRBV5-1; cdr3_length: 18; d_call: TRBD2; cdr3_aa: CASSFVPASGQTTGELFF; cdr3_nt: TGCGCCAGCAGTTTTGTACCCGCTAGCGGGCAAACCACCGGGGAGCTGTTTTTT
clone_size: few; j_call: TRBJ2-7; v_call: TRBV20-1; cdr3_length: 13; d_call: TRBD2; cdr3_aa: CSAHGLAGYEQYF; cdr3_nt: TGCAGTGCACACGGACTAGCGGGGTACGAGCAGTACTTC
clone_size: few; j_call: TRBJ1-2; v_call: TRBV12-3/TRBV12-4; cdr3_length: 14; d_call: -; cdr3_aa: CASIPNGGQPGYTF; cdr3_nt: TGTGCCAGCATTCCAAACGGGGGGCAGCCTGGCTACACCTTC
clone_size: many; j_call: TRBJ1-1; v_call: TRBV11-2; cdr3_length: 11; d_call: -; cdr3_aa: CASSWRGEAFF; cdr3_nt: TGTGCCAGCAGTTGGAGGGGTGAAGCTTTCTTT
clone_size: few; j_call: TRBJ2-3; v_call: TRBV20-1; cdr3_length: 19; d_call: TRBD2; cdr3_aa: CSARIDPGLAGGGPDTQYF; cdr3_nt: TGCAGTGCTAGGATTGACCCGGGACTAGCGGGAGGAGGGCCAGATACGCAGTATTTT
clone_size: few; j_call: TRBJ1-2; v_call: TRBV5-1; cdr3_length: 14; d_call: TRBD1; cdr3_aa: CASSRDRARYGYTF; cdr3_nt: TGCGCCAGCAGCCGGGACAGGGCCCGCTATGGCTACACCTTC
clone_size: many; j_call: TRBJ1-2; v_call: TRBV28; cdr3_length: 13; d_call: -; cdr3_aa: CASSRDGTMANTF; cdr3_nt: TGTGCCAGCAGCCGGGACGGGACTATGGCTAACACCTTC
clone_size: -; j_call: TRBJ2-1; v_call: TRBV2; cdr3_length: 14; d_call: -; cdr3_aa: CASREQGGGNEQFF; cdr3_nt: TGTGCCAGCAGAGAACAGGGAGGGGGCAATGAGCAGTTCTTC
clone_size: few; j_call: TRBJ2-1; v_call: TRBV20-1; cdr3_length: 15; d_call: -; cdr3_aa: CSASLTGTSYNEQFF; cdr3_nt: TGCAGTGCTAGCTTAACAGGGACCTCCTACAATGAGCAGTTCTTC